The rows below give T cell receptor beta chains drawn from one sample of a study of CD8+ T cells in alopecia areata. The protocol was immunoSEQ multiplex PCR, while the TCRdb copy is restricted to in-frame clones and leaves out a portion. The sample holds 100,000 to 150,000 clones, approximately 58% seen once. The specimen was CD4+ T cells sorted from blood. The receptors here all came from a human donor in good health. CDR3s include the opening cysteine and the closing phenylalanine or tryptophan. D genes are given only for firm matches. Size values are once, few and many counts, or a class for expanded clones, and some rows have none.

CDR3nt: TGTGCCTGGAGAGACTGGGGCTACACCTTC
CDR3aa: CAWRDWGYTF
v_gene: TRBV30
j_gene: TRBJ1-2
abundance: few
d_gene: .

CDR3nt: TGTGCCAGCAGGGATACAGGGAGGGGGTCGAATGAGCAGTTCTTC
CDR3aa: CASRDTGRGSNEQFF
v_gene: TRBV4-2
j_gene: TRBJ2-1
abundance: few
d_gene: .

CDR3nt: TGTGCCAGCAGCCCGTCTGGGGTTCGGGCTTTCTTT
CDR3aa: CASSPSGVRAFF
v_gene: TRBV2
j_gene: TRBJ1-1
abundance: .
d_gene: .

CDR3nt: TGTGCCAGCAGTGATCAGGCTGGGGCCAACGTCCTGACTTTC
CDR3aa: CASSDQAGANVLTF
v_gene: TRBV14
j_gene: TRBJ2-6
abundance: .
d_gene: .

CDR3nt: TGTGCCAGTAGTTCCAGGACAGGGGCCGTTAAAGAGACCCAGTACTTC
CDR3aa: CASSSRTGAVKETQYF
v_gene: TRBV19
j_gene: TRBJ2-5
abundance: .
d_gene: TRBD1

CDR3nt: TGTGCCAGCAGTGAATACACAGGTCGTCCCGAGCAGTACTTC
CDR3aa: CASSEYTGRPEQYF
v_gene: TRBV25-1
j_gene: TRBJ2-7
abundance: .
d_gene: .

CDR3nt: TGCAGCGTTGTGGGGCGGACCCTACGATTGCAGTACTTC
CDR3aa: CSVVGRTLRLQYF
v_gene: TRBV29-1
j_gene: TRBJ2-7
abundance: .
d_gene: .

CDR3nt: TGCAGCGTTGAAGGGACAACGAACACCGGGGAGCTGTTTTTT
CDR3aa: CSVEGTTNTGELFF
v_gene: TRBV29-1
j_gene: TRBJ2-2
abundance: few
d_gene: .

CDR3nt: TGTGCCAGCAGTGGCCTTCGTTTAGGGTGGGCTGAAGCTTTCTTT
CDR3aa: CASSGLRLGWAEAFF
v_gene: TRBV27
j_gene: TRBJ1-1
abundance: .
d_gene: .

CDR3nt: TGTGCCAGCAGCTTGGACCTACAGGGAACCACTACCAATGAGCAGTTCTTC
CDR3aa: CASSLDLQGTTTNEQFF
v_gene: TRBV4-2
j_gene: TRBJ2-1
abundance: .
d_gene: .

CDR3nt: TGTGCCAGCAGCGGGAACCTAGGCACTGAAGCTTTCTTT
CDR3aa: CASSGNLGTEAFF
v_gene: TRBV25-1
j_gene: TRBJ1-1
abundance: .
d_gene: .

CDR3nt: TGTGCCAGCACAATAGGGCGGCAGGGAGGCTATGGCTACACCTTC
CDR3aa: CASTIGRQGGYGYTF
v_gene: TRBV19
j_gene: TRBJ1-2
abundance: .
d_gene: .

CDR3nt: TGCAGCGTGCCATCCGGGACAGGGACCTCTGGGGCCAACGTCCTGACTTTC
CDR3aa: CSVPSGTGTSGANVLTF
v_gene: TRBV29-1
j_gene: TRBJ2-6
abundance: .
d_gene: TRBD1

CDR3nt: TGTGCCAGCAGCCGTGGGTTGTTGGACACCGGGGAGCTGTTTTTT
CDR3aa: CASSRGLLDTGELFF
v_gene: TRBV6-5
j_gene: TRBJ2-2
abundance: .
d_gene: .

CDR3nt: TGTGCCAGCAGCGTAGCTAGCGGGGCCACCTCCTACGAGCAGTACTTC
CDR3aa: CASSVASGATSYEQYF
v_gene: TRBV9
j_gene: TRBJ2-7
abundance: .
d_gene: TRBD2

CDR3nt: TGTGCCAGCAGCTGGACCGGGACGATGAACACCGGGGAGCTGTTTTTT
CDR3aa: CASSWTGTMNTGELFF
v_gene: TRBV5-6
j_gene: TRBJ2-2
abundance: .
d_gene: .

CDR3nt: TGTGCCAGCAAGGGAGGCACCGGGGGGGAAAAACTGTTTTTT
CDR3aa: CASKGGTGGEKLFF
v_gene: TRBV6-1
j_gene: TRBJ1-4
abundance: .
d_gene: .

CDR3nt: TGCAGTGCTACTGAGGGACAGTTTGACACCTTC
CDR3aa: CSATEGQFDTF
v_gene: TRBV20-1
j_gene: TRBJ1-2
abundance: once
d_gene: TRBD1

CDR3nt: TGTGCCACCAGCAGAGATGGGGGGCCCCAGCATTTT
CDR3aa: CATSRDGGPQHF
v_gene: TRBV15
j_gene: TRBJ1-5
abundance: few
d_gene: .

CDR3nt: TGCAGCGTGCGACAGGGGGGTTTTTACGAGCAGTACTTC
CDR3aa: CSVRQGGFYEQYF
v_gene: TRBV29-1
j_gene: TRBJ2-7
abundance: .
d_gene: TRBD1

CDR3nt: TGCAGCGGTGATAGCGGGGGGAAGCACACAGATACGCAGTATTTT
CDR3aa: CSGDSGGKHTDTQYF
v_gene: TRBV29-1
j_gene: TRBJ2-3
abundance: once
d_gene: TRBD2

CDR3nt: TGCGCCAGCAGCTTGGCCGGCAGGGCGGCTTTCTTT
CDR3aa: CASSLAGRAAFF
v_gene: TRBV5-1
j_gene: TRBJ1-1
abundance: .
d_gene: .

CDR3nt: TGTGCCAGCAGTGAAGCACCAGACTCACCCCTCCACTTT
CDR3aa: CASSEAPDSPLHF
v_gene: TRBV2
j_gene: TRBJ1-6
abundance: .
d_gene: .

CDR3nt: TGTGCCAGCAGACTAGCCACAAGCTCCTACAATGAGCAGTTCTTC
CDR3aa: CASRLATSSYNEQFF
v_gene: TRBV7-2
j_gene: TRBJ2-1
abundance: .
d_gene: .

CDR3nt: TGTGCCAGCAGCTTACGAGGGACCGGGGAGCTGTTTTTT
CDR3aa: CASSLRGTGELFF
v_gene: TRBV11-2
j_gene: TRBJ2-2
abundance: .
d_gene: .

CDR3nt: TGTGCCTGGAGTAACTCCGCGAAAGGAAACACCATATATTTT
CDR3aa: CAWSNSAKGNTIYF
v_gene: TRBV30
j_gene: TRBJ1-3
abundance: .
d_gene: .

CDR3nt: TGTGCCACCAGCAGAGATCCCGGGTCGGGAAACATTCAGTACTTC
CDR3aa: CATSRDPGSGNIQYF
v_gene: TRBV15
j_gene: TRBJ2-4
abundance: .
d_gene: .

CDR3nt: TGCGCCAGCAGATCCGGGACTAGCGGTTTCTACGAGCAGTACTTC
CDR3aa: CASRSGTSGFYEQYF
v_gene: TRBV5-1
j_gene: TRBJ2-7
abundance: once
d_gene: TRBD2

CDR3nt: TGTGCCAGCAGTTCCGGGGGTTTGCCACCCTACGAGCAGTACTTC
CDR3aa: CASSSGGLPPYEQYF
v_gene: TRBV27
j_gene: TRBJ2-7
abundance: .
d_gene: .

CDR3nt: TGTGCCAGCATGGCCGAAACACCCCTCCACTTT
CDR3aa: CASMAETPLHF
v_gene: TRBV6-1
j_gene: TRBJ1-6
abundance: .
d_gene: .

CDR3nt: TGCGCCAGCAGCTTGGATACCGGTTCGGAGACCCAGTACTTC
CDR3aa: CASSLDTGSETQYF
v_gene: TRBV5-1
j_gene: TRBJ2-5
abundance: .
d_gene: .

CDR3nt: TGCAGCGTAATGGGGCTGAACACTGAAGCTTTCTTT
CDR3aa: CSVMGLNTEAFF
v_gene: TRBV29-1
j_gene: TRBJ1-1
abundance: .
d_gene: .

CDR3nt: TGTGCCAGCAGGGACAGGGGTACTGGGGCCAACGTCCTGACTTTC
CDR3aa: CASRDRGTGANVLTF
v_gene: TRBV6-1
j_gene: TRBJ2-6
abundance: .
d_gene: TRBD1

CDR3nt: TGCGCCAGCAGCCCTAGGACGAACACCGGGGAGCTGTTTTTT
CDR3aa: CASSPRTNTGELFF
v_gene: TRBV4-1
j_gene: TRBJ2-2
abundance: .
d_gene: .

CDR3nt: TGTGCTAGTGGTTTGGTAGAGACCCAGTACTTC
CDR3aa: CASGLVETQYF
v_gene: TRBV12-5
j_gene: TRBJ2-5
abundance: .
d_gene: .

CDR3nt: TGCAGCGTTGTAATAGGGCTGAACTCCTACGAGCAGTACTTC
CDR3aa: CSVVIGLNSYEQYF
v_gene: TRBV29-1
j_gene: TRBJ2-7
abundance: .
d_gene: .

CDR3nt: TGTGCCAGCTCACCTGGGACATTGGAAGCTTTCTTT
CDR3aa: CASSPGTLEAFF
v_gene: TRBV18
j_gene: TRBJ1-1
abundance: .
d_gene: .

CDR3nt: TGCGCCAGCAGCCAACGGAACTCCTACGAGCAGTACTTC
CDR3aa: CASSQRNSYEQYF
v_gene: TRBV10-2
j_gene: TRBJ2-7
abundance: .
d_gene: .

CDR3nt: TGTGCCAGCAGCAAAGTACTTTCCAGGGCTCGCACAGATACGCAGTATTTT
CDR3aa: CASSKVLSRARTDTQYF
v_gene: TRBV21-1
j_gene: TRBJ2-3
abundance: .
d_gene: .

CDR3nt: TGTGCCAGCAGCGTAGGGGGTGTTCAGCCCCAGCATTTT
CDR3aa: CASSVGGVQPQHF
v_gene: TRBV9
j_gene: TRBJ1-5
abundance: .
d_gene: .

CDR3nt: TGCGCCAGCCGCTCCGGGACAGGGGTAGATACGCAGTATTTT
CDR3aa: CASRSGTGVDTQYF
v_gene: TRBV4-1
j_gene: TRBJ2-3
abundance: .
d_gene: TRBD1

CDR3nt: TGCGCCAGCAGCCTCGCCCACACTTCTAACTATGGCTACACCTTC
CDR3aa: CASSLAHTSNYGYTF
v_gene: TRBV4-1
j_gene: TRBJ1-2
abundance: .
d_gene: .

CDR3nt: TGTGCCAGCAGCGTGGGGGACGGGGTAGATACGCAGTATTTT
CDR3aa: CASSVGDGVDTQYF
v_gene: TRBV25-1
j_gene: TRBJ2-3
abundance: .
d_gene: .

CDR3nt: TGCAGCGTTTTAGGGGTCGGTCACAATGAGCAGTTCTTC
CDR3aa: CSVLGVGHNEQFF
v_gene: TRBV29-1
j_gene: TRBJ2-1
abundance: few
d_gene: .

CDR3nt: TGTGCCAGCAGTAAACAGGGTTCTGGGGCCAACGTCCTGACTTTC
CDR3aa: CASSKQGSGANVLTF
v_gene: TRBV6-5
j_gene: TRBJ2-6
abundance: .
d_gene: .

CDR3nt: TGTGCCAGCAGCTTACTTGGCAATGAGCAGTTCTTC
CDR3aa: CASSLLGNEQFF
v_gene: TRBV11-2
j_gene: TRBJ2-1
abundance: .
d_gene: .

CDR3nt: TGTGCCAGCAGGAGGGAAGAAGGCACTGAAGCTTTCTTT
CDR3aa: CASRREEGTEAFF
v_gene: TRBV2
j_gene: TRBJ1-1
abundance: .
d_gene: .

CDR3nt: TGCAGTGCGCCCAGGGAGGCTGAAGCTTTCTTT
CDR3aa: CSAPREAEAFF
v_gene: TRBV20-1
j_gene: TRBJ1-1
abundance: .
d_gene: .

CDR3nt: TGTGCCATCAGTGATCGGGCGGACGTGGAGCAGTACTTC
CDR3aa: CAISDRADVEQYF
v_gene: TRBV10-3
j_gene: TRBJ2-7
abundance: .
d_gene: .

CDR3nt: TGTGCCTGGAGTGGAAGGGGTTCGAGCTCTGGGGCCAACGTCCTGACTTTC
CDR3aa: CAWSGRGSSSGANVLTF
v_gene: TRBV30
j_gene: TRBJ2-6
abundance: .
d_gene: .

CDR3nt: TGTGCCAGCAGCGAGCCCAACTATGGCTACACCTTC
CDR3aa: CASSEPNYGYTF
v_gene: TRBV9
j_gene: TRBJ1-2
abundance: .
d_gene: .

CDR3nt: TGTGCCAGCAGTTTCGGGCAAGGCTACACCTTC
CDR3aa: CASSFGQGYTF
v_gene: TRBV5-4
j_gene: TRBJ1-2
abundance: .
d_gene: .

CDR3nt: TGTGCCACCCAGGGGTGGAGCACAGATACGCAGTATTTT
CDR3aa: CATQGWSTDTQYF
v_gene: TRBV11-2
j_gene: TRBJ2-3
abundance: .
d_gene: .

CDR3nt: TGTGCCAGCAGCCGCCGGGACAGGGGATGGAATGAGCAGTTCTTC
CDR3aa: CASSRRDRGWNEQFF
v_gene: TRBV7-9
j_gene: TRBJ2-1
abundance: .
d_gene: TRBD1

CDR3nt: TGTGCCTGGAGTGTTCTCCGGAACACTGAAGCTTTCTTT
CDR3aa: CAWSVLRNTEAFF
v_gene: TRBV30
j_gene: TRBJ1-1
abundance: .
d_gene: .